Shown below are 2 T cell receptor beta chains from a single sample sequenced in a study of PD-1 blockade in classical Hodgkin lymphoma. As to time point: cycle 4 day 1 (C4D1), after 6 weeks of nivolumab. Following autologous stem cell transplantation, relapse occurred in every patient, and exposure to brentuximab vedotin varied. Only in-frame clones appear in the TCRdb table, and some are missing; sequencing was by immunoSEQ multiplex PCR. The profile covers some 86,000 clones, with about nine tenths appearing a single time and under 3.5% taken by the ten largest. The material sequenced was peripheral blood mononuclear cells (PBMCs), taken before the fourth cycle of nivolumab. These receptors came from a human donor with classical Hodgkin lymphoma.

The CDR3 here is CASKWDTTYEQYF. CDR3 in DNA: TGTGCCTCCAAATGGGACACCACCTACGAGCAGTACTTC. V is TRBV30 and J is TRBJ2-7, with a tentative D call TRBD1 (6 bases). CDR1 and CDR2 (germline): GTSNPN, SVGIG (reference sequence). CDR3 length equals 13 residues. Trimming took off 7 bases at V and 2 bases at J, with 15 bases between the two ends.

The chain couples TRBV7-9 to TRBJ1-5; D ambiguous. Germline loops: CDR1 SEHNR, CDR2 FQNEAQ (reference sequence). V lost 1 base, J lost 3 bases, and 7 bases lay in between. This CDR3 is 14 amino acids long. The CDR3 is CASSLETNNQPQHF. CDR3 nucleotide sequence: TGTGCCAGCAGCTTAGAGACAAACAATCAGCCCCAGCATTTT.